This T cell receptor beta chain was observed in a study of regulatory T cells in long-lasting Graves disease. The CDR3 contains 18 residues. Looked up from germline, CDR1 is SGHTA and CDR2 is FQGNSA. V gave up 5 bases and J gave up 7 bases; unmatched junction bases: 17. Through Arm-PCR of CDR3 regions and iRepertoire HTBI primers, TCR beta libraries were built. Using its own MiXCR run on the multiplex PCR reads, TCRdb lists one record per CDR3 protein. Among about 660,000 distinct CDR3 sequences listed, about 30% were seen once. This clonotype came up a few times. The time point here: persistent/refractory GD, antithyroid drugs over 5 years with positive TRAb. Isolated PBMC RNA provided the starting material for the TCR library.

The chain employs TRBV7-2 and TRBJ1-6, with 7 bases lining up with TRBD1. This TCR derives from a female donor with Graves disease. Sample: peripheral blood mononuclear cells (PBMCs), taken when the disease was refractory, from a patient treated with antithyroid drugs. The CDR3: CASSRKQPWDSKNSPLHF. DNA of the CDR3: TGTGCCAGCAGCCGCAAACAGCCCTGGGACAGCAAAAATTCACCCCTCCACTTT.